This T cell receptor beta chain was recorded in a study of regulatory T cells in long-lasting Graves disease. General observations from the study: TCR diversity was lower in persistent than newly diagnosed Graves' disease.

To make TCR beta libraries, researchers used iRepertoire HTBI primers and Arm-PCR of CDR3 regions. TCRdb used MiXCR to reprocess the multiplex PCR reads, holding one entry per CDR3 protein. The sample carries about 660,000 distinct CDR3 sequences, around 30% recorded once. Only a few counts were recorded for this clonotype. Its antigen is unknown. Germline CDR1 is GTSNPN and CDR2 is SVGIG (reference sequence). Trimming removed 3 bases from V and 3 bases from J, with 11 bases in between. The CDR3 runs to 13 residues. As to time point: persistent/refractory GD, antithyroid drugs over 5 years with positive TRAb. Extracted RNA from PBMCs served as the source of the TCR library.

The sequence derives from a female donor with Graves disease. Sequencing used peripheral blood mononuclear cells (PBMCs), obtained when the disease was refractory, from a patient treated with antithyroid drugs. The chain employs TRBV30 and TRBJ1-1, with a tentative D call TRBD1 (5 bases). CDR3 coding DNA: TGTGCCTGGAGCGCCCAGGGTTACACTGAAGCTTTCTTT. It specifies CAWSAQGYTEAFF. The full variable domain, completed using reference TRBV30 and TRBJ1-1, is SQTIHQWPATLVQPVGSPLSLECTVEGTSNPNLYWYRQAAGRGLQLLFYSVGIGQISSEVPQNLSASRPQDRQFILSSKKLLLSDSGFYLCAWSAQGYTEAFFGQGTRLTVV.